Below, 30 T cell receptor beta chains from the same sample are listed, as sequenced in a study of T cell clonotyping in hematopoietic cell transplantation. Assay used: immunoSEQ multiplex PCR; TCRdb lists only in-frame clones, some missing. The data show roughly 13,000 clones, roughly 60% seen once. Sequencing input: PBMCs. Receptors originate from a human donor who either received an allogeneic hematopoietic cell transplant for a myeloid malignancy or was a related donor (not recorded which). Some clones in this sample may be carry-over from other donors' samples.

This chain joins TRBV6-5 and TRBJ2-1; 9 nucleotides align to TRBD2. V gave up 7 bases and J gave up 3 bases; unmatched junction bases: 7. There are 15 residues in the CDR3. CDR1 and CDR2 from the germline V gene are MNHEY and SVGAGI. The CDR3 reads CASTLAGEGYNEQFF. DNA of the CDR3: TGTGCCAGCACATTAGCGGGAGAAGGCTACAATGAGCAGTTCTTC.

The CDR3 spells CAWGGRLGQYF. The CDR3 DNA reads TGTGCCTGGGGCGGTCGGTTGGGGCAGTACTTC. The chain employs TRBV30 and TRBJ2-7; D is uncertain. CDR3 size: 11 residues. Trimming cost V 5 bases and J 9 bases, with 14 bases left between them. Germline loops: CDR1 GTSNPN, CDR2 SVGIG (reference sequence). The full variable domain, completed using reference TRBV30 and TRBJ2-7, is SQTIHQWPATLVQPVGSPLSLECTVEGTSNPNLYWYRQAAGRGLQLLFYSVGIGQISSEVPQNLSASRPQDRQFILSSKKLLLSDSGFYLCAWGGRLGQYFGPGTRLTVT.

The V and J genes are TRBV10-3 and TRBJ2-5; 8 bases agree with TRBD1. The J call may be faulty, since TRBJ2-7 better matches the DNA end. In germline, CDR1 is ENHRY, CDR2 SYGVKD. This CDR3 is built from 15 residues. The chain's CDR3 is CAIGQGSPPPLEQYF. CDR3 in DNA: TGTGCCATAGGACAGGGTTCTCCCCCGCCTCTCGAGCAGTACTTC.

This clone was counted a few times. V gene TRBV2 combines with J gene TRBJ1-4; 7 nucleotides line up with TRBD1. In germline, CDR1 is SNHLY, CDR2 FYNNEI. The trim removed 3 bases at V and 12 bases at J, leaving 4 bases unmatched. The CDR3 consists of 12 residues. The CDR3 spells CASSDDREELFF. The CDR3 coding sequence is TGTGCCAGCAGTGATGACAGGGAGGAACTGTTTTTT.

V and J are TRBV4-3 and TRBJ2-7; 11 nucleotides agree with TRBD2. The ends lost 8 bases at V and 0 bases at J; junction bases unmatched: 12. The V gene's germline CDR1 is LGHNA and CDR2 YSLEER. The CDR3 consists of 17 residues. CDR3 coding DNA: TGCGCCAGCGGACCGGGACTAGCGGCCAAGAGCTCCTACGAGCAGTACTTC. This translates into CASGPGLAAKSSYEQYF.

The gene calls are TRBV30 and TRBJ2-5; 7 bases map to TRBD2. V shed 6 bases, J shed 1 base, and the junction held 11 bases outside the gene matches. Germline CDR1 reads GTSNPN; CDR2 reads SVGIG (reference sequence). The CDR3 consists of 15 residues. The DNA for the CDR3 is TGTGCCTGCACTCGTTCAGCGGGACCCCAAGAGACCCAGTACTTC. Protein sequence: CACTRSAGPQETQYF.

The chain uses TRBV6-5 and TRBJ2-6; no reliable D call. The CDR3 is made up of 15 amino acids. Trimming stripped 7 bases from V and 4 bases from J, with 14 bases between. CDR1 MNHEY and CDR2 SVGAGI come from the germline V gene. CDR3: CASKPSSAGANVLTF. CDR3 nucleotide sequence: TGTGCCAGCAAACCCTCGAGCGCCGGGGCCAACGTCCTGACTTTC.

This clone was seen a handful of times. This rearrangement joins TRBV19 to TRBJ2-7, with 8 bases that match TRBD1. The CDR3 is made up of 15 amino acids. The V gene end was trimmed by 5 bases and the J gene end by 2 bases; junction bases not matched to a gene: 8. Germline values: CDR1 LNHDA, CDR2 SQIVND (reference sequence). CDR3 in DNA: TGTGCCAGTAGTGCTAGACAGGGACAGGCCTACGAGCAGTACTTC. Its translation: CASSARQGQAYEQYF. Drawing the rest from reference TRBV19 and TRBJ2-7, the complete variable domain is DGGITQSPKYLFRKEGQNVTLSCEQNLNHDAMYWYRQDPGQGLRLIYYSQIVNDFQKGDIAEGYSVSREKKESFPLTVTSAQKNPTAFYLCASSARQGQAYEQYFGPGTRLTVT.

This clone was detected only a few times. The J gene is TRBJ2-5, the V gene TRBV25-1, with D perhaps TRBD1 (5 bases). CDR3 length equals 15 residues. V lost 3 bases to trimming and J lost 0 bases, with 11 bases between them. The germline V gene has CDR1 MGHDK and CDR2 SYGVNS. CDR3 DNA sequence: TGTGCCAGCAGTGAGCCCGCGGACAACCAAGAGACCCAGTACTTC. The encoded protein is CASSEPADNQETQYF.

V usage is TRBV9 and J usage is TRBJ2-5; a possible D gene is TRBD1 (6 bases). The DNA matches TRBJ2-7 better at its end, which makes the J call doubtful. The CDR3 spans 14 residues. Germline V gene sequence: CDR1 SGDLS, CDR2 YYNGEE. The CDR3 is CASSPWDTGNEQYF. The DNA of the CDR3 is TGTGCCAGCAGCCCTTGGGACACGGGTAACGAGCAGTACTTC.

The chain carries TRBV27 and TRBJ1-5, with D possibly matching TRBD1 (5 bases). With 6 bases removed from V and 5 bases from J, the gap between germline ends came to 14 bases. The CDR3 length is 14 residues. Germline CDR1 and CDR2: MNHEY and SMNVEV (reference sequence). The CDR3 is CASRPAGTYQPQHF. The CDR3, as DNA: TGTGCCAGCAGGCCCGCCGGGACCTATCAGCCCCAGCATTTT.

This clone is medium-sized (0.01 to 0.1%) within its sample. J is TRBJ2-2 and V is TRBV7-6; 12 bases map to TRBD2. This CDR3 has 21 residues. V lost 1 base, J lost 6 bases, and 18 bases stayed unmatched. The germline CDR1 and CDR2 sequences are SGHVS and FNYEAQ. The DNA for the CDR3 is TGTGCCAGCAGCTTAGTTTTATTGGTGACTAGCGGGAGAAAGATGGCCGGGGAGCTGTTTTTT. Translation gives CASSLVLLVTSGRKMAGELFF.

The chain carries TRBV9 and TRBJ1-2; D is perhaps TRBD1 (6 bases). This CDR3 spans 13 amino acids. Deletions cut 0 bases from V and 5 bases from J, with 8 bases between. Germline values: CDR1 SGDLS, CDR2 YYNGEE. For the CDR3, the DNA is TGTGCCAGCAGCGTAGAACAGGGTTATGGCTACACCTTC. This sequence encodes CASSVEQGYGYTF. The full variable domain, its missing parts supplied by reference TRBV9 and TRBJ1-2, is DSGVTQTPKHLITATGQRVTLRCSPRSGDLSVYWYQQSLDQGLQFLIQYYNGEERAKGNILERFSAQQFPDLHSELNLSSLELGDSALYFCASSVEQGYGYTFGSGTRLTVV.

The V call is TRBV6-5, the J call TRBJ1-2, with D possibly TRBD1 on 6 matching bases. The CDR3 is 14 residues long. The germline V and J ends were trimmed by 5 bases and 4 bases, with 14 bases remaining between them. Germline V CDR1 and CDR2: MNHEY, SVGAGI. CDR3 protein: CASSRTEALYGYTF. CDR3 in DNA: TGTGCCAGCAGTCGGACAGAGGCTCTCTATGGCTACACCTTC.

This clone was detected only a few times. J is TRBJ2-5 and V is TRBV6-5; perhaps D is TRBD1 or TRBD2 (6 bases each). Germline CDR1 reads MNHEY; CDR2 reads SVGAGI. The length of the CDR3 is 16 residues. The ends were cut back, 0 bases at V and 4 bases at J, with 15 bases in the middle. In nucleotides, the CDR3 is TGTGCCAGCAGTTACTCGATTGGGGGGCTAGGAGAGACCCAGTACTTC. It yields the protein CASSYSIGGLGETQYF.

The gene calls are TRBV29-1 and TRBJ2-6; 10 nucleotides agree with TRBD2. Germline assignment: CDR1 SQVTM and CDR2 ANQGSEA. The CDR3 runs to 16 residues. Trimming removed 3 bases from V and 0 bases from J; junction bases left unmatched: 2. The CDR3 DNA is TGCAGCGTTGAGGCTAGCGGGAGCTCTGGGGCCAACGTCCTGACTTTC. The encoded protein is CSVEASGSSGANVLTF.

The chain uses TRBV5-6 and TRBJ2-1; D ambiguous. Germline CDR1 is SGHDT and CDR2 is YYEEEE. The length of the CDR3 is 11 residues. V lost 10 bases and J lost 5, with 10 bases in between. The CDR3 sequence is CASTGNNEQFF. The CDR3 bases are TGTGCCTCGACTGGGAACAATGAGCAGTTCTTC.

This clone rates as medium-sized. The chain is built from TRBV6-4 and TRBJ2-6; no definite D call. Germline values: CDR1 MRHNA, CDR2 SNTAGT. Trimming pared 6 bases from V and 1 base from J, leaving 4 bases between. This CDR3 spans 13 amino acids. CDR3 region: CASSESGANVLTF. The CDR3, as DNA: TGTGCCAGCAGCGAGTCTGGGGCCAACGTCCTGACTTTC.

The chain recombines TRBV30 with TRBJ1-5; the D gene is possibly TRBD1 (6 bases). This CDR3 spans 14 amino acids. Germline CDR1 reads GTSNPN; CDR2 reads SVGIG (reference sequence). Between the trimmed V and J ends, which lost 1 base and 5 bases, there was a span of 12 bases. CDR3 sequence: CAWSGGRVDQPQHF. Written as DNA, the CDR3 is TGTGCCTGGAGTGGGGGGCGGGTGGATCAGCCCCAGCATTTT. Using reference TRBV30 and TRBJ1-5 for the parts outside the CDR3, the full variable domain is SQTIHQWPATLVQPVGSPLSLECTVEGTSNPNLYWYRQAAGRGLQLLFYSVGIGQISSEVPQNLSASRPQDRQFILSSKKLLLSDSGFYLCAWSGGRVDQPQHFGDGTRLSIL.

This clone was counted a few times. The genes are TRBV18 and TRBJ2-7; D might be TRBD1 or TRBD2, each matching 5 bases. This CDR3 spans 12 amino acids. The germline CDR1 and CDR2 sequences are KGHSH and LQKENI. V lost 2 bases to trimming and J lost 10 bases, with 12 bases between them. Here the CDR3 reads CASSPTRDVQYF. The CDR3 bases are TGTGCCAGCTCACCAACTAGGGACGTACAGTACTTC.

The chain combines TRBV30 with TRBJ1-5, with unresolved D. The CDR3 is 14 residues long. With 0 bases removed from V and 4 bases from J, the gap between germline ends came to 10 bases. Germline assignment: CDR1 GTSNPN and CDR2 SVGIG (reference sequence). The CDR3 reads CAWSVSRVNQPQHF. The CDR3 DNA follows: TGTGCCTGGAGTGTAAGCAGAGTTAATCAGCCCCAGCATTTT.

The chain recombines TRBV6-6 with TRBJ1-4, with D perhaps matching TRBD1 (5 bases). CDR1 is MNHNY and CDR2 is SVGAGI in the germline V gene (reference sequence). With 0 bases removed from V and 7 bases from J, the gap between germline ends came to 12 bases. The CDR3 is made up of 15 amino acids. CDR3 DNA sequence: TGTGCCAGCAGTTACTCGTGGGGGAGGGGTGAAAAACTGTTTTTT. Protein sequence: CASSYSWGRGEKLFF.

The rearrangement joins TRBV11-2 to TRBJ2-7, with D tentatively TRBD1 (6 bases). The CDR3 has 14 residues. Germline assignment: CDR1 SGHAT and CDR2 FQNNGV. V was shortened by 4 bases and J by 1 base, with 11 bases between the two germline ends. For the CDR3, the DNA is TGTGCCAGCAGCTCCGGGACATATTCCTACGAGCAGTACTTC. Residues: CASSSGTYSYEQYF.

This chain connects TRBV4-3 to TRBJ2-7, with 11 bases matching TRBD2. CDR1 and CDR2 from the germline V gene are LGHNA and YSLEER. J was trimmed by 1 base and V by 2 bases; bases with no gene match: 7. The CDR3 is 17 amino acids. The CDR3 loop reads CASSQTLAGGPSYEQYF. The CDR3 nucleotides read TGCGCCAGCAGCCAAACTCTAGCGGGAGGACCTTCCTACGAGCAGTACTTC.

V gene TRBV9 combines with J gene TRBJ1-1; the D is unclear. With 3 bases removed from V and 2 bases from J, the gap between germline ends came to 14 bases. In germline, CDR1 is SGDLS, CDR2 YYNGEE. The CDR3 runs to 15 residues. CDR3 in DNA: TGTGCCAGCAGCGCCCCGTTGGGTTCAAACACTGAAGCTTTCTTT. As protein: CASSAPLGSNTEAFF.

The chain recombines TRBV6-5 with TRBJ2-5; D is undetermined. The CDR3 consists of 12 residues. Germline-derived CDR1 and CDR2 are MNHEY and SVGAGI. Trimming took off 7 bases at V and 2 bases at J, with 8 bases between the two ends. The CDR3 nucleotides are TGTGCCAGCAAGGCAGCACAAGAGACCCAGTACTTC. The encoded protein is CASKAAQETQYF.

The table lists this clone with a count of one. V gene TRBV19 combines with J gene TRBJ2-7; 7 bases agree with TRBD1. The CDR3 runs to 14 residues. Germline loops: CDR1 LNHDA, CDR2 SQIVND (reference sequence). V shed 5 bases and J 4 bases; nucleotides not matched to a gene: 8. The CDR3 bases are TGTGCCAGTAGTCCCCTACTGGGACAGTACGAGCAGTACTTC. Translation gives CASSPLLGQYEQYF.

The genes are TRBV28 and TRBJ1-2; D is perhaps TRBD1 (6 bases). The CDR3 runs 15 residues. V lost 5 bases and J 3 bases, leaving 16 bases between the germline ends. Per germline, CDR1 MDHEN and CDR2 SYDVKM. CDR3 coding DNA: TGTGCCAGCAGTGGACAGACTCCCCACTACTATGGCTACACCTTC. Its protein product is CASSGQTPHYYGYTF.

The rearrangement joins TRBV21-1 to TRBJ1-5; the DNA was not used to check the table's D call, TRBD1. TRBV21-1 counts as a pseudogene. This CDR3 region has 16 residues. CDR3 region: CASSKGRGGQNQPQHF. In DNA, the CDR3 is TGTGCCAGCAGCAAAGGTCGAGGGGGCCAAAATCAGCCCCAGCATTTT.

The genes are TRBV29-1 and TRBJ1-1; D remains ambiguous. V gave up 1 base and J gave up 4 bases, with 7 bases separating them. This CDR3 is built from 12 residues. From germline, CDR1 is SQVTM and CDR2 ANQGSEA. The CDR3 reads CSVEGKTTEAFF. The DNA for the CDR3 is TGCAGCGTTGAAGGAAAAACCACTGAAGCTTTCTTT.